This T cell receptor (beta chain) originates from a study of CD8 T cells in Susac syndrome. This clonotype occurred a few times. Its antigen is still unknown. CD8+ and CD4+ T cells from blood underwent TCR beta sequencing, which was carried out in a high-throughput format. The germline V gene encodes CDR1 MNHNS and CDR2 SASEGT. The junction had 6 bases not matched to a gene; V was cut back by 5 bases and J by 6 bases. There are 13 residues in the CDR3. An input of about 0.45 to 1 ug of RNA was subjected to reverse transcription using random hexamers. TCRdb re-called the immunoSEQ multiplex PCR reads through MiXCR, storing one row per CDR3 protein. The sample holds about 400,000 distinct CDR3 sequences; more than 80% are singletons and the top ten take about 0.12%. Study-level points and caveats: It was acknowledged by the study that relatively few individuals were included in its TCR sequencing and HLA analysis.

The sample taken for sequencing was CD8+ T cells from PBMCs. The rearrangement joins TRBV6-1 to TRBJ1-2; 7 nucleotides line up with TRBD1. The clonotype was recovered from a human donor with multiple sclerosis. The CDR3 loop reads CASSPTGPDGYTF. The DNA of the CDR3 is TGTGCCAGCAGTCCGACAGGGCCCGATGGCTACACCTTC.